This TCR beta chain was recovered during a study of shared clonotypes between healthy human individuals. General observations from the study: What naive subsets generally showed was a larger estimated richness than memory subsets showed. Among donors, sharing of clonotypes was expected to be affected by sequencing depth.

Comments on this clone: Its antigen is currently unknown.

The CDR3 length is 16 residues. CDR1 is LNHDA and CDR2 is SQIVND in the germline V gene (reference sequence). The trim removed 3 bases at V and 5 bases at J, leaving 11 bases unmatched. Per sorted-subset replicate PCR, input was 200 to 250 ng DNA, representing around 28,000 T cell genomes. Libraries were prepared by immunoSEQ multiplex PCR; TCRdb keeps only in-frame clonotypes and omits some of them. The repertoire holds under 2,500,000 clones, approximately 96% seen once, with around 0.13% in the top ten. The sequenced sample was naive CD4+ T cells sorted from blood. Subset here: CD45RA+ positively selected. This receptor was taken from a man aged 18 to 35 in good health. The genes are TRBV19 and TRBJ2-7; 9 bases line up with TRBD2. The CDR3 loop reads CASSIWAGTSFDEQYF. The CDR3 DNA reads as TGTGCCAGTAGTATTTGGGCCGGGACTAGCTTTGACGAGCAGTACTTC.